The sequence of this T cell receptor (beta chain) was determined in a study of OX40 agonist ivuxolimab in advanced cancers. Study information: Among those enrolled, mean age was approximately 60 years (range roughly 23 to 90) and less than 90% were male.

Produced via immunoSEQ multiplex PCR; TCRdb's table is partial and in-frame only. The data hold 70,000 or so clones, with 85% to 90% observed a single time. Germline V gene data show CDR1 as SGHDT and CDR2 as YYEEEE. The CDR3 has 15 amino acids. The trim removed 4 bases at V and 4 bases at J, leaving 6 bases unmatched. Findings and caveats of the study: Averaging showed that CD8+ T cells had more expanded clones than CD4+ did. At doses 0.1 to 3.0 mg/kg, CD4+ and CD8+ clones expanded.

Of note for this clone: Antigen unknown.

The chain carries TRBV5-6 and TRBJ1-2; 11 bases line up with TRBD1. The starting material was CD4+ or CD8+ T cells sorted from blood, obtained in a trial of the OX40 agonist ivuxolimab. This receptor was identified in an adult with an advanced solid tumor such as melanoma, head and neck, liver or kidney cancer. The DNA of the CDR3 is TGTGCCAGCAGCCCGGGGACAGGGGGATCCTATGGCTACACCTTC. This translates into CASSPGTGGSYGYTF.